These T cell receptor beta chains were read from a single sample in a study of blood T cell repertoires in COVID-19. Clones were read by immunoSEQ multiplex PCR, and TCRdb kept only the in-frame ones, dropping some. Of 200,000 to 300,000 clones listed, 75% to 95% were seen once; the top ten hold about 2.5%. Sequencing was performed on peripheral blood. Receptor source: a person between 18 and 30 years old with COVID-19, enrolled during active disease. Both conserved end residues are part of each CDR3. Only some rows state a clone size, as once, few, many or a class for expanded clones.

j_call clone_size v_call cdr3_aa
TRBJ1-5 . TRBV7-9 CASSLVGDSNQPQHF
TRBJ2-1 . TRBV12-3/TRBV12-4 CASSLAGVVEQFF
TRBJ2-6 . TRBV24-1 CATSGRTGSGANVLTF
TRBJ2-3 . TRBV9 CASSVEREGVDTQYF
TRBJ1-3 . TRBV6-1 CASSEDGALSGNTIYF
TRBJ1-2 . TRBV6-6 CASSPTGNYGYTF
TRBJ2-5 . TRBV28 CASSPVGSGRLRETQYF
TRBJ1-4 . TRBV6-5 CASSSIAGVREKLFF
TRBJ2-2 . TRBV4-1 CASSHGLAGFLNTGELFF
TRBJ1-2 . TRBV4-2 CASSLLDREANYGYTF
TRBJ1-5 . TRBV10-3 CAIGGQGAGQPQHF
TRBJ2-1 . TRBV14 CASSQVAGSYNEQFF
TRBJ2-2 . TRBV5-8 CASSLSMPQLNTGELFF
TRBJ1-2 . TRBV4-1 CASSYNLDDVYGYTF
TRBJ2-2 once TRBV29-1 CSVGGRANTGELFF
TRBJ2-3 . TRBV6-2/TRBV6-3 CASSTGTSGPTGMYF
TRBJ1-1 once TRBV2 CASSTTGEAFF
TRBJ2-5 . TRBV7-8 CASSNRGSQETQYF
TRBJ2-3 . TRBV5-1 CASSTSGTGTDTQYF
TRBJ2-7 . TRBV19 CASSMGGIEQYF
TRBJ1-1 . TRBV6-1 CASSEGTGLGTEAFF
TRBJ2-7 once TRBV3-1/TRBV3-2 CASSPYTGNYEQYF
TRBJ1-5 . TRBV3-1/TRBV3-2 CASSLRYNQPQHF
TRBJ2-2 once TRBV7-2 CASSARTGTYTNTGELFF
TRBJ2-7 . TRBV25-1 CASSGLYEQYF
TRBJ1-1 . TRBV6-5 CASRTSFNRNTEAFF
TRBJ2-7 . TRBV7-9 CASSPPGLAGNEQYF
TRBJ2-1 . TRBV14 CASSHYRTSAIYNEQFF
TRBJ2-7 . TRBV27 CASSFGQGSYEQYF
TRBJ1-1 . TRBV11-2 CASSAPSGVGATEAFF
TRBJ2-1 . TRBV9 CASSVDLDEQFF
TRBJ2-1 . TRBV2 CATLTSFPRNEQFF
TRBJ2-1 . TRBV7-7 CASSLAWGPQTEQFF
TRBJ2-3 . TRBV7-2 CASSLGVGADTQYF
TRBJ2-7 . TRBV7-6 CASSLALAGARSEGEQYF
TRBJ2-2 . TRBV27 CASSLKGGGHTGELFF
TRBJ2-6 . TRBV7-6 CASSLWTGGTGANVLTF
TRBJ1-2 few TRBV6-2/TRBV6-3 CASSYRGQGAYTF
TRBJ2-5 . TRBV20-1 CSASSELTGPETQYF
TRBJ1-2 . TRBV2 CASSEGRDRLNYGYTF
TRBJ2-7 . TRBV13 CASSLEARVEQYF
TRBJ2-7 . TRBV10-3 CAISEAPGQGDEQYF
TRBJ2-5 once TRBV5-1 CASSWGLAGAYETQYF
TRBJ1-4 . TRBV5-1 CASSPGQGATNEKLFF
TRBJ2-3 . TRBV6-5 CASSRQPSTDTQYF
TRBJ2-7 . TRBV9 CASSAGLAGGWEQYF
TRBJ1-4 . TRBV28 CASSFREGEKLFF
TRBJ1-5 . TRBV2 CASKQGALVPQHF
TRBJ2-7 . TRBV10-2 CASSVPGVYEQYF
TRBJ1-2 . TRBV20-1 CSAATGYGYTF
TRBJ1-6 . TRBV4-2 CASSGTGESSPLHF
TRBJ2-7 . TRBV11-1 CASSLALASYEQYF